Listed here is a single T cell receptor (beta chain). This clonotype has ten or more counts. Its binding antigen is unknown. No much larger clonotype is one base removed from it; base qualities were not supplied. This sample is drawn from a study of tumor and adjacent non-tumor tissue in lung cancer (dated by TCRdb to between 2017 and 2018). About the study as a whole: By cancer type, the cohort comprised approximately twelve adenocarcinoma patients, a couple of squamous cell carcinoma patients and 1 small cell lung cancer patient. A few dozen paired specimens, one tumor and one normal lung sample per patient, were profiled by TCRbeta CDR3 sequencing. The study compared bulk TCRbeta repertoires between lung tumor tissue and matched distant non-tumor lung tissue from fewer than 19 lung cancer patients. Sequencing produced 130,000,000 or so productive TCRbeta reads in total, an average of about 4.2 million reads per sample. The 15 or so patients were aged 31 to 76 years, included 10 men and 5 women, and had TNM stage I to III disease.

The paper's findings and limits, for the study overall: TCR diversity was significantly higher in younger patients, and greater tumor TCR diversity was associated with shorter overall survival and shorter disease-free survival. A significantly larger cumulative share of the repertoire was made up by the top 100 clones in normal lung than in tumor tissue. With only roughly 16 patients in the cohort, the authors noted that larger samples and more detailed clinical data are needed. Tumor tissue showed significantly higher TCR diversity (inverse Simpson) than normal lung tissue, at 431.37 vs 166.20 (P = 0.0075, Mann-Whitney U test). The sequencing platform is not named in the methods, and unique molecular identifiers are not mentioned. Peripheral blood was not sequenced, so blood TCRbeta repertoires were not examined in the lung cancer patients of the study.

RNA was isolated from bulk unsorted tissue, and RNA quality was assessed with a NanoDrop ND-1000 and an Agilent 2100. Newly diagnosed lung cancer patients without prior chemotherapy who had been admitted for thoracic surgery in China between August and November 2014 were enrolled as donors. The study excluded patients who had received radiotherapy or chemotherapy before or who had another cancer at the same time. Surgical tissue pieces of 1-2 cm3 were preserved in RNAlater solution and were kept at -80 degrees C until use. The library came from multiplex PCR. For sequencing, an Illumina HiSeq 2500 was employed. Following protocols modified from ARM-PCR, the researchers constructed TCRbeta libraries through three rounds of nested PCR with primers (Table S4). Before sequencing, PCR products in the 200-500 bp range were cut out of the gel and cleaned up using the QIAquick gel extraction kit. The study's processing was this. Trimmomatic was used to clean the reads, FLASH was used to merge the reads into complete CDR3 sequences, and MiTCR was used to assign the reads to V(D)J germline segments. VDJtools was used to compute clonal diversity as the inverse Simpson's index. In-frame sequences lacking a premature stop codon were counted as productive reads. The public reads were quality trimmed at Q25 with fastp and then assembled into clones with MiXCR by TCRdb, keeping productive beta chains. Every CDR3 protein is listed once, alongside the most common genes and DNA of its rows. The V and J calls reflect TCRdb's pipeline rather than the authors' work. This sample has around 210,000 distinct CDR3 sequences in its table, and about two thirds of those were observed once. The ten biggest clones cover around 27% of the sample.

Reading from cysteine to phenylalanine, the CDR3 counts 16 amino acids. Of the read, only the CDR3 DNA is kept; its 48 bases are in frame from base 1. CDR1 and CDR2 are drawn from the germline V gene: MGHRA, YSYEKL. The junction carries 14 bases between V and J, which are trimmed by 3 bases and 1 base respectively. The chain joins TRBV4-1 to TRBJ2-3, with a tentative D gene TRBD2 over 7 matching bases. Sequenced: lung tumor tissue. This TCR was sampled from a man aged 55-75 years with non-small cell lung cancer. The CDR3 region reads CASSQGGGYRTDTQYF. The nucleotides read TGCGCCAGCAGCCAGGGGGGGGGCTACCGCACAGATACGCAGTATTTT.